Detailed here is one T cell receptor (beta chain). Its antigen is currently unknown. Every patient provided from 1 to 8 samples, collected pretreatment and on-treatment. Produced via immunoSEQ multiplex PCR; TCRdb's table is partial and in-frame only. Of 30,000 or so clones in the sample, around 80% were seen once. The data are from a study of PD-L1 blockade in urothelial cancer. Study-wide context: Atezolizumab 1,200 mg was given intravenously every 3 weeks, starting 2014. Blood was evaluated 3 weeks (second dose) and 6 weeks after therapy began.

CDR3 size: 15 residues. V lost 0 bases and J lost 4; bases outside the gene matches: 3. The germline V gene encodes CDR1 SGHVS and CDR2 FQNEAQ. Study-level findings and limits: Prediction of better survival came from below-median pretreatment blood TCR clonality.

V and J are TRBV7-8 and TRBJ2-7; 10 bases fit TRBD1. Material: PBMCs, obtained around atezolizumab (anti-PD-L1) treatment. This receptor was taken from a man aged 60 to 75 with urothelial cancer. The CDR3 protein is CASSLAGQGGYEQYF. CDR3 nucleotides: TGTGCCAGCAGCTTAGCAGGACAGGGGGGATACGAGCAGTACTTC.